The TCR beta chain described here comes from a study of a mutant IDH1 vaccine in newly diagnosed glioma. Broader study findings: It seemed that pseudoprogression was not linked to changes in the top peripheral T cell clonotypes. Altogether, almost 95% of patients exhibited vaccine-induced immune responses.

Assay used: immunoSEQ multiplex PCR; TCRdb lists only in-frame clones, some missing. This sample has over 35,000 clones, with approximately 89% found just once. Time point: week 5, during vaccination. A 20-mer mutant IDH1 peptide at 300 ug was injected subcutaneously with topical imiquimod. Astrocytomas that were new, WHO grade 3 or 4, IDH1-mutant and ATRX-lost were present in the donors. This clone was counted once. What it recognizes is unknown. The origin of this receptor is a man aged 45 to 65 with glioma. The sample consisted of PBMCs, taken from a glioma patient whose treatment included an IDH1 peptide vaccine.

The CDR3 is CASTDGIYGYTF. CDR3 DNA sequence: TGTGCCAGCACGGACGGCATCTATGGCTACACCTTC. The chain couples TRBV28 to TRBJ1-2; no reliable D call. V was pared by 7 bases and J by 4 bases, with 10 bases between. Germline V gives CDR1 MDHEN, CDR2 SYDVKM. This CDR3 contains 12 residues.